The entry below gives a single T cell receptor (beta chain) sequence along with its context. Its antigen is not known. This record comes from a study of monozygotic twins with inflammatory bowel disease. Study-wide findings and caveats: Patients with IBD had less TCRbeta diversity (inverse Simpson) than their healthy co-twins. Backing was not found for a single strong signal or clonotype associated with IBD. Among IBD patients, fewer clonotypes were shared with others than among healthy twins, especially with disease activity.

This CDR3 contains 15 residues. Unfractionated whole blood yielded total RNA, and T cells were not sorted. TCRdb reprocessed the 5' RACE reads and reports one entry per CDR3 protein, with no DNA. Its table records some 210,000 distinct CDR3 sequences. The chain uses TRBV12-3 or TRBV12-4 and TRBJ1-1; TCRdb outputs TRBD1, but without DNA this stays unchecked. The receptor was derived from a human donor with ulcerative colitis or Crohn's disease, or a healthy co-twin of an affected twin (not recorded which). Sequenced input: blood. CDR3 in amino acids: CASSLSAQGPLEAFF.